This TCR beta chain was captured by sequencing in a study of T cell responses to AZD1222 COVID-19 vaccine. Regarding the study as a whole: Following two doses of AZD1222, Spike-specific TCR breadth and depth rose.

Pooling was applied to second doses at about 4 or about 12 weeks. Only in-frame clones appear in the TCRdb table, and some are missing; sequencing was by immunoSEQ multiplex PCR. The sample consists of some 150,000 clones, around nine tenths of them appearing once. Germline lookup yields CDR1 SGHNT and CDR2 YYREEE (reference sequence). Trimming left V 1 base short and J 2 bases short, with 13 bases between. The CDR3 has 16 residues. Note on this clone: What it binds is unknown.

The chain has TRBV5-4 and TRBJ2-1; D is perhaps TRBD1 or TRBD2 (5 bases each). The material was peripheral blood, obtained 28 days after the second AZD1222 dose. The receptor's source is an adult who received the AZD1222 COVID-19 vaccine. CDR3 residues: CASSLSGRPAYNEQFF. Written as DNA, the CDR3 is TGTGCCAGCAGCTTGTCGGGACGGCCAGCCTACAATGAGCAGTTCTTC.